The 13 T cell receptor beta chains listed next were all sequenced from one sample in a study of blood T cell repertoires in COVID-19. The protocol was immunoSEQ multiplex PCR, while the TCRdb copy is restricted to in-frame clones and leaves out a portion. The sample contains roughly 80,000 clones, roughly nine tenths of which appear only once. Material for sequencing was peripheral blood. These receptor sequences come from a human donor in a cohort sampled during active COVID-19.

The chain uses TRBV11-2 and TRBJ2-1; 8 bases map to TRBD2. Germline CDR1 SGHAT, CDR2 FQNNGV. Losses at the gene ends were 5 bases for V and 4 bases for J; bases not matched to a gene: 7. This CDR3 comprises 15 residues. The chain's CDR3 is CASSTGTRLYNEQFF. The CDR3 DNA sequence: TGTGCCAGCAGCACGGGGACTAGGTTATACAATGAGCAGTTCTTC.

This chain connects TRBV2 to TRBJ1-2; no clear D. Trimming removed 5 bases at V and 6 bases at J, with 19 bases between. The CDR3 covers 15 residues. From germline, CDR1 is SNHLY and CDR2 FYNNEI. CDR3 DNA: TGTGCCAGCAGTCTAAGGACGGGGTCTCGAGATGGCTACACCTTC. Translation: CASSLRTGSRDGYTF.

This clone turned up a few times. V usage is TRBV28 and J usage is TRBJ1-6; D not certain. The V end was cut by 2 bases, the J end by 7 bases, with 30 bases between. The CDR3 covers 21 residues. Germline assignment: CDR1 MDHEN and CDR2 SYDVKM. CDR3 amino acids: CASSLAGFGAGGQPGNSPLHF. In nucleotides, the CDR3 is TGTGCCAGCAGTTTAGCGGGCTTTGGCGCGGGAGGTCAACCTGGGAATTCACCCCTCCACTTT.

This clone was seen a few times. This chain uses TRBV7-9 with TRBJ2-7, with 8 bases lining up with TRBD1. The CDR3 is made up of 18 amino acids. Germline values: CDR1 SEHNR, CDR2 FQNEAQ (reference sequence). V trimming: 0 bases; J trimming: 6 bases; junction bases outside the gene matches: 16. The DNA for the CDR3 is TGTGCCAGCAGCTTAGCCACGGTATCGGACAGGGTGAGAACCGAGCAGTACTTC. Amino acids: CASSLATVSDRVRTEQYF.

The chain has TRBV12-5 and TRBJ1-1; 8 bases agree with TRBD1. V lost 0 bases to trimming and J lost 5 bases; unmatched junction nucleotides: 17. The CDR3 sequence is 19 residues long. Germline V gene sequence: CDR1 LGHNT, CDR2 FRNRAP. The CDR3 bases are TGTGCTAGTGGTTTGGTACGGGAAACTAACAGGGGGGCAGGAACTGAAGCTTTCTTT. Translated: CASGLVRETNRGAGTEAFF.

This chain connects TRBV28 to TRBJ2-3, with a weak D call TRBD1 (6 bases). The CDR3 runs to 11 residues. Trimming pared 10 bases from V and 7 bases from J, leaving 12 bases between. CDR1 is MDHEN and CDR2 is SYDVKM in the germline V gene. The CDR3, as DNA: TGTGCCACAGTCACAGGGAATACGCAGTATTTT. Its translation: CATVTGNTQYF.

This rearrangement joins TRBV7-2 to TRBJ2-3; tentatively, D is TRBD1 (5 bases). The CDR3 length is 16 residues. Germline values: CDR1 SGHTA, CDR2 FQGNSA. The ends were cut back, 4 bases at V and 1 base at J, with 15 bases in the middle. Written as DNA, the CDR3 is TGTGCCAGCAGCTCCGGACATAAGCGTGGCACAGATACGCAGTATTTT. Its protein is CASSSGHKRGTDTQYF.

The chain couples TRBV6-7 to TRBJ2-3; weak D call: TRBD1 (6 bases). Being an ORF, TRBV6-7 has a function that is uncertain. The CDR3 contains 14 residues. The V gene lost 2 bases and the J gene lost 4 bases, with 10 bases spanning the gap. CDR3 in amino acids: CASSYGTGSDTQYF. The CDR3 DNA reads TGTGCCAGCAGTTACGGAACAGGGTCAGATACGCAGTATTTT.

The J gene is TRBJ2-4, the V gene TRBV10-3, with 7 bases fitting TRBD1. The V segment lost 0 bases and the J segment 1 base; nucleotides outside the gene matches: 3. This CDR3 comprises 16 residues. Germline V gives CDR1 ENHRY, CDR2 SYGVKD. DNA for the CDR3: TGTGCCATCAGTGAGTCGAACAGGGGTGCCAAAAACATTCAGTACTTC. This gives the protein CAISESNRGAKNIQYF.

V usage is TRBV5-1 and J usage is TRBJ1-1, with 7 bases that match TRBD1. The J segment lost 1 base and the V segment lost 0 bases, leaving 3 bases of the junction unmatched. The germline V gene encodes CDR1 SGHRS and CDR2 YFSETQ. The CDR3 covers 15 residues. CDR3 loop: CASSLEGQENTEAFF. CDR3 sequence (DNA): TGCGCCAGCAGCTTGGAAGGACAGGAGAACACTGAAGCTTTCTTT.

The chain recombines TRBV7-2 with TRBJ1-5, with 9 bases identical to TRBD1. Germline V gene sequence: CDR1 SGHTA, CDR2 FQGNSA. The CDR3 totals 16 residues. J lost 2 bases, V lost 3 bases, and 5 bases had no gene match. CDR3 amino acids: CASSLGQGRGNQPQHF. CDR3 DNA: TGTGCCAGCAGCTTGGGACAGGGAAGGGGCAATCAGCCCCAGCATTTT.

The chain couples TRBV5-1 to TRBJ2-3, with 16 bases that match TRBD2. The V gene end was trimmed by 4 bases and the J gene end by 5 bases; junction bases not matched to a gene: 10. The germline V gene encodes CDR1 SGHRS and CDR2 YFSETQ. This CDR3 contains 18 residues. CDR3 protein: CASSPGTSGGALGDTQYF. The CDR3, as DNA: TGCGCCAGCAGCCCCGGGACTAGCGGGGGGGCCTTAGGAGATACGCAGTATTTT.

This clone was recorded only once. The V and J genes are TRBV15 and TRBJ2-3, with TRBD2 identical over 8 bases. The V gene end was trimmed by 9 bases and the J gene end by 2 bases; junction bases not matched to a gene: 7. This CDR3 is 14 amino acids long. The germline V gene has CDR1 LNHNV and CDR2 YYDKDF (reference sequence). As DNA, the CDR3 is TGTGCCACTGCGGGGGGCGAAGACACAGATACGCAGTATTTT. The encoded protein is CATAGGEDTDTQYF.